Detailed here is one T cell receptor (beta chain). These data are taken from a study of blood T cell repertoires in COVID-19. Some clones are missing from TCRdb's copy, which holds only in-frame ones; the method was immunoSEQ multiplex PCR. The repertoire has more than 300,000 clones, 89% of them found once; the top ten carry over 8.5%. This CDR3 comprises 15 residues. The V segment lost 5 bases and the J segment 6 bases; nucleotides outside the gene matches: 9. The germline V gene has CDR1 MNHEY and CDR2 SMNVEV (reference sequence). The chain combines TRBV27 with TRBJ1-5, with 8 bases matching TRBD1. This receptor was taken from a woman between 25 and 40 years old who had recovered from COVID-19. Sample: PBMCs or T cells enriched from blood (not recorded which). CDR3 nucleotide sequence: TGTGCCAGCAGTCCGAGACAGGGGTTGGTTCAGCCCCAGCATTTT. Residues: CASSPRQGLVQPQHF.